Each of the 5 T cell receptor beta chains below was sequenced from the same sample in a study of shared clonotypes between healthy human individuals. Here immunoSEQ multiplex PCR was the method, and the copy in TCRdb shows in-frame clones only, minus some. This sample has over a million clones; around 78% occur once, and the top ten carry roughly 0.61%. The sample consisted of memory CD4+ T cells from PBMCs. As to subset: CD45RA-negative fraction. These receptors came from a man between 18 and 35 years old in good health. Some clones in this sample may be carry-over from other donors' samples.

With regard to this clone: In the same sample, other DNA sequences code for this CDR3. The CDR3: CASSLGGVSTDTQYF. CDR3 nucleotides: TGTGCCAGCAGCTTGGGGGGGGTGTCCACAGATACGCAGTATTTT. The genes are TRBV5-4 and TRBJ2-3; D may be TRBD2 (6 bases). The CDR3 runs to 15 residues. Between the trimmed V and J ends, which lost 0 bases and 2 bases, there was a span of 10 bases. Germline CDR1 SGHNT, CDR2 YYREEE (reference sequence). The whole variable domain, remainder taken from reference TRBV5-4 and TRBJ2-3, is ETGVTQSPTHLIKTRGQQVTLRCSSQSGHNTVSWYQQALGQGPQFIFQYYREEENGRGNFPPRFSGLQFPNYSSELNVNALELDDSALYLCASSLGGVSTDTQYFGPGTRLTVL.

The J gene is TRBJ2-7, the V gene TRBV7-9, with 9 positions matching TRBD2. Germline CDR1 is SEHNR and CDR2 is FQNEAQ (reference sequence). This CDR3 has 17 amino acids. Trimming removed 5 bases from V and 2 bases from J; junction bases left unmatched: 13. The DNA for the CDR3 is TGTGCCAGCAGCCCCCCCCCAGGGCGGGAGGGGACCTACGAGCAGTACTTC. It codes for CASSPPPGREGTYEQYF. The full variable domain, with the rest looked up from reference TRBV7-9 and TRBJ2-7, is DTGVSQNPRHKITKRGQNVTFRCDPISEHNRLYWYRQTLGQGPEFLTYFQNEAQLEKSRLLSDRFSAERPKGSFSTLEIQRTEQGDSAMYLCASSPPPGREGTYEQYFGPGTRLTVT.

The chain uses TRBV5-1 and TRBJ2-7; no clear D. Germline loops: CDR1 SGHRS, CDR2 YFSETQ. The CDR3 length is 14 residues. V was trimmed by 0 bases and J by 2 bases, leaving 9 bases between them. The CDR3 spells CASSLVAAAYEQYF. As DNA, the CDR3 is TGCGCCAGCAGCTTGGTGGCGGCAGCCTACGAGCAGTACTTC.

The chain carries TRBV7-9 and TRBJ2-1, with 15 bases that match TRBD2. CDR1 and CDR2 from the germline V gene are SEHNR and FQNEAQ (reference sequence). This CDR3 spans 14 amino acids. The V gene end was trimmed by 6 bases and the J gene end by 9 bases; junction bases not matched to a gene: 3. The CDR3 is CASRRTSGRGEQFF. The CDR3 DNA reads as TGTGCCAGCAGAAGGACTAGCGGGAGGGGTGAGCAGTTCTTC.

The rearrangement uses TRBV2 and TRBJ1-3; D not certain. Germline values: CDR1 SNHLY, CDR2 FYNNEI. V lost 5 bases and J 0 bases, leaving 5 bases between the germline ends. The CDR3 loop spans 13 amino acids. As DNA, the CDR3 is TGTGCCAGCAGTTCTTCCTCTGGAAACACCATATATTTT. Translation gives CASSSSSGNTIYF.